This T cell receptor beta chain was sequenced in a study of breast tumors, draining lymph nodes, adjacent tissues listed by TCRdb under 2016. Notes on the research overall: Breast cancer patients provided tumor, adjacent nontumor tissue and axillary lymph nodes, and the study compared the TCR beta repertoires across these three sources. The study was designed to assess the relationships and possible T-cell exchange between tumor, surrounding tissue and draining lymph node repertoires in human breast cancer. The paper as a whole reports these results and caveats: The data were considered consistent with most tumor T cells being derived from the lymph node and subsequently expanding within tumor tissue. Tumor and nontumor tissue repertoires were significantly more similar in luminal-like than in basal-like breast cancer. Rather than being directly demonstrated, the conclusion that tumor T cells originate in lymph nodes was presented as consistent with a hypothesis. Tumor T-cell repertoires showed less diversity than lymph node repertoires and more diversity than nontumor tissue repertoires, and tumor T-cell repertoires showed preferential V and J gene usage.

TCRdb names Illumina HiSeq 2000 as the instrument used. TCR beta chain libraries were generated through multiplex PCR amplification. High-throughput sequencing was used to analyze the amplified TCR beta chain products. Through fastp at Q25 and MiXCR, TCRdb rebuilt clones from the public reads, retaining in-frame beta chains. Every distinct CDR3 protein forms one entry, paired with its most common genes and DNA. The table for this sample lists tens of thousands of distinct CDR3 sequences; about 70% of them were counted only once. The top ten clones comprise around 22% of the sample. Comments on this clonotype: What antigen it recognizes has not been identified. Base qualities are not provided; no much larger clone lies one nucleotide away.

The adjacent samples were made up of nontumor breast tissue that surrounded the tumor. The CDR3, from cysteine to phenylalanine, totals 14 residues. CDR3 DNA is the only sequence kept; it has 42 bases, read in frame from the first base. V drops 9 bases and J drops 0 bases, leaving 12 bases in between. The germline V gene encodes CDR1 LNHDA and CDR2 SQIVND (reference sequence). The sample was tumor-adjacent breast tissue. The chain uses TRBV19 and TRBJ2-1; tentative D gene TRBD2, with 5 bases matching. This TCR was sampled from a female donor with breast cancer. Some clones in this sample may be carry-over from other donors' samples. The DNA is TGTGCCAGCACTAGAGCGAGCTCCTACAATGAGCAGTTCTTC. This yields the protein CASTRASSYNEQFF.